The 12 T cell receptor beta chains reported below all come from one sample, sequenced in a study of blood T cells in healthy people across ages. A sample-barcoded 5' primer and a J-beta primer mix were used in a second PCR of roughly 6 to 11 cycles. TCRdb recomputed calls from the 5' RACE reads with MiXCR, one row per CDR3 protein. In the table there are 1,500,000 or so distinct CDR3 sequences, almost 60% of which are singletons. Material: blood. The receptors here all came from a man between 18 and 35 years old in good health.

The chain joins TRBV20-1 to TRBJ2-7; TRBD1 agrees at 10 bases. V lost 1 base, J lost 2 bases, and 5 bases stayed unmatched. The germline CDR1 and CDR2 sequences are DFQATT and SNEGSKA (reference sequence). The CDR3 loop spans 15 amino acids. The CDR3 DNA follows: TGCAGTGCTAGAGTCAGGGACAGGGGAACCTACGAGCAGTACTTC. Translating gives CSARVRDRGTYEQYF.

This chain uses TRBV5-1 with TRBJ1-1, with D possibly matching TRBD1 (5 bases). Trimming took 0 bases from V and 5 from J, leaving 14 bases between them. This CDR3 contains 15 residues. Germline values: CDR1 SGHRS, CDR2 YFSETQ. The CDR3 DNA is TGCGCCAGCAGCTTGGGGTTTGGAGGGGTGACTGAAGCTTTCTTT. This translates into CASSLGFGGVTEAFF.

This clonotype was detected only a few times. The chain joins TRBV7-2 to TRBJ1-2; TRBD1 might be the D (6 bases). V was pared by 4 bases and J by 3 bases, with 15 bases between. The CDR3 extends over 15 amino acids. The germline V gene encodes CDR1 SGHTA and CDR2 FQGNSA. The CDR3 nucleotides read TGTGCCAGCAGCTACGCGGGGAGACAGGACTATGGCTACACCTTC. Residues: CASSYAGRQDYGYTF.

This sequence joins TRBV15 and TRBJ2-6; no firm D call. Germline CDR1 LNHNV, CDR2 YYDKDF (reference sequence). Trimming cost V 1 base and J 3 bases, with 4 bases left between them. This CDR3 is built from 14 residues. Here the CDR3 DNA reads TGTGCCACCAGCAGAGCCTTTGGGGCCAACGTCCTGACTTTC. Encoded protein: CATSRAFGANVLTF.

The CDR3 sequence: CASRKWEGLDEQYF. CDR3 nucleotide sequence: TGTGCCAGCAGGAAGTGGGAGGGCCTCGACGAGCAGTACTTC. The chain uses TRBV28 and TRBJ2-7; TRBD2 matches 7 bases. The V and J ends lost 6 bases and 5 bases, in that order; junction bases with no gene match: 10. Germline loops: CDR1 MDHEN, CDR2 SYDVKM. The CDR3 totals 14 residues.

V is TRBV20-1 and J is TRBJ2-1; 11 bases map to TRBD2. This CDR3 is 16 amino acids long. V trimming: 2 bases; J trimming: 9 bases; junction bases outside the gene matches: 12. The germline V gene has CDR1 DFQATT and CDR2 SNEGSKA (reference sequence). CDR3 protein: CSARTLLAGVEGEQFF. The CDR3 bases are TGCAGTGCTAGAACCTTACTAGCGGGAGTTGAGGGTGAGCAGTTCTTC.

J is TRBJ2-5 and V is TRBV18; D is uncertain. CDR1 is KGHSH, CDR2 LQKENI, per germline. The CDR3 runs to 15 residues. Trimming pared 2 bases from V and 1 base from J, leaving 11 bases between. The CDR3 nucleotides are TGTGCCAGCTCACCAGCGCAGGCATTCCAAGAGACCCAGTACTTC. Amino acids: CASSPAQAFQETQYF.

The V call is TRBV30, the J call TRBJ2-1; no reliable D call. V dropped 3 bases and J dropped 8 bases, with 11 bases sitting between them. Germline values: CDR1 GTSNPN, CDR2 SVGIG (reference sequence). The CDR3 totals 12 residues. CDR3 sequence reads: CAWSPSGDEQFF. CDR3 DNA: TGTGCCTGGAGCCCCTCTGGGGATGAGCAGTTCTTC.

Worth noting for this clonotype: An end of the junction does not agree with germline; a read error may underlie this. The V call is TRBV12-3 or TRBV12-4, the J call TRBJ1-1; D call uncertain. The CDR3 sequence is 12 residues long. As DNA, the CDR3 is TGTGCCAGCAGTCTACGGCCCACTGGAGCTTTCTTT. Encoded protein: CASSLRPTGAFF.

This chain connects TRBV7-9 to TRBJ1-4; 7 bases align to TRBD1. The CDR3 contains 15 residues. Germline V CDR1 and CDR2: SEHNR, FQNEAQ (reference sequence). V lost 5 bases to trimming and J lost 5 bases; unmatched junction nucleotides: 8. This CDR3 reads CASSDTGTANEKLFF. The DNA for the CDR3 is TGTGCCAGCAGCGATACCGGGACAGCGAATGAAAAACTGTTTTTT.

This rearrangement joins TRBV7-2 to TRBJ1-1, with TRBD1 matching over 7 bases. The CDR3 is 16 amino acids. Unmatched junction bases numbered 10, after V lost 1 base and J lost 5 bases. In germline, CDR1 is SGHTA, CDR2 FQGNSA. The CDR3 sequence: CASSLGEGARSTEAFF. As DNA, the CDR3 is TGTGCCAGCAGCTTAGGGGAGGGGGCGCGTTCGACTGAAGCTTTCTTT.

The CDR3 loop reads CASSESFSGGTQQETQYF. CDR3 nucleotides: TGCGCCAGCAGTGAGTCGTTCTCGGGTGGGACACAACAAGAGACCCAGTACTTC. This chain joins TRBV10-2 and TRBJ2-5; D perhaps matches TRBD1 (6 bases). CDR1 and CDR2 from the germline V gene are WSHSY and SAAADI. The ends were cut back, 0 bases at V and 2 bases at J, with 19 bases in the middle. The CDR3 is made up of 18 amino acids.